A single sample is the source of the 25 T cell receptor beta chains below, sequenced in a study of monozygotic twins with inflammatory bowel disease. TCRdb reanalyzed the 5' RACE reads and collapses them to one entry per CDR3 protein, without DNA. Seen in this sample are 300,000 to 350,000 distinct CDR3 sequences; the ten most common clones hold 2% to 2.5%. Input material: blood. These receptors originate from a human donor with ulcerative colitis or Crohn's disease, or a healthy co-twin of an affected twin (not recorded which).

The chain combines TRBV4-1 with TRBJ2-7. Germline CDR1 MGHRA, CDR2 YSYEKL. The CDR3 is made up of 15 amino acids. CDR3 sequence: CASSQRSTLPYEQYF.

The chain is built from TRBV20-1 and TRBJ2-6. CDR3 size: 13 residues. In germline, CDR1 is DFQATT, CDR2 SNEGSKA (reference sequence). The CDR3 region is CCAAKSGANVLTF.

The chain combines TRBV5-4 with TRBJ2-6; TCRdb's D gene call, TRBD1, goes unchecked for lack of DNA. The V gene's germline CDR1 is SGHNT and CDR2 YYREEE (reference sequence). The CDR3 covers 15 residues. The CDR3 sequence is CASSSGTLEANVLTF.

This chain joins TRBV6-5 and TRBJ1-2; as DNA is missing, the TRBD1 call by TCRdb cannot be tested. Germline V gene sequence: CDR1 MNHEY, CDR2 SVGAGI. There are 14 residues in the CDR3. CDR3 in amino acids: CASSYRTAESGYTF.

The chain joins TRBV5-6 to TRBJ2-6. Per germline, CDR1 SGHDT and CDR2 YYEEEE. The CDR3 has 16 residues. CDR3: CASSLLVSSGANVLTF.

J is TRBJ2-1 and V is TRBV5-1; as DNA is missing, the TRBD2 call by TCRdb cannot be tested. The CDR3 is made up of 14 amino acids. Germline V gene data show CDR1 as SGHRS and CDR2 as YFSETQ. The CDR3 loop reads CASSDLRGGDEQFF.

CDR3 in amino acids: CASSFSTPQRADTQYF. This chain links TRBV12-3 or TRBV12-4 with TRBJ2-3. The CDR3 loop spans 16 amino acids.

The V call is TRBV20-1, the J call TRBJ2-7. Germline CDR1 reads DFQATT; CDR2 reads SNEGSKA (reference sequence). This CDR3 is 13 amino acids long. The CDR3 loop reads CSARKLAYSEQYF.

This chain links TRBV20-1 with TRBJ2-1; the TCRdb D gene call, TRBD2, has no DNA to confirm it. Germline CDR1 and CDR2: DFQATT and SNEGSKA (reference sequence). This CDR3 has 15 amino acids. The CDR3 sequence is CSASPLAGIYNEQFF.

The rearrangement joins TRBV7-2 to TRBJ2-3; TCRdb indicates TRBD2, and absent DNA this call remains unverified. The CDR3 is 16 residues long. Germline V CDR1 and CDR2: SGHTA, FQGNSA. CDR3 residues: CASSLEISGGLNTQYF.

The V gene is TRBV5-5, the J gene TRBJ1-4; TCRdb gives TRBD1 as the D gene, but with no DNA this cannot be confirmed. The CDR3 consists of 15 residues. The germline V gene has CDR1 SGHKS and CDR2 YYEKEE (reference sequence). The CDR3 loop is CASSSKTGRNEKLFF. Supplemented by reference TRBV5-5 and TRBJ1-4, the full variable domain reads DAGVTQSPTHLIKTRGQQVTLRCSPISGHKSVSWYQQVLGQGPQFIFQYYEKEERGRGNFPDRFSARQFPNYSSELNVNALLLGDSALYLCASSSKTGRNEKLFFGSGTQLSVL.

The chain's CDR3 is CASRRSFSTDTQYF. This rearrangement joins TRBV6-2 or TRBV6-3 to TRBJ2-3. The CDR3 has 14 amino acids. Germline CDR1 reads MNHEY; CDR2 reads SVGEGT.

The chain carries TRBV7-2 and TRBJ1-6. The germline V gene has CDR1 SGHTA and CDR2 FQGNSA. CDR3 length: 13 amino acids. This CDR3 is CASSPSVNSPLHF.

The gene calls are TRBV27 and TRBJ2-1; the TRBD2 assignment by TCRdb is unverifiable without DNA. The CDR3 length is 19 residues. Germline V gene lookup returns CDR1 MNHEY and CDR2 SMNVEV (reference sequence). The CDR3 spells CASSPGTSGILNYYNEQFF.

The chain has TRBV6-5 and TRBJ1-1; TCRdb's assignment of TRBD1 cannot be checked, as there is no DNA. From germline, CDR1 is MNHEY and CDR2 SVGAGI. The CDR3 extends over 18 amino acids. The CDR3 region is CASSYSTVWDSLNTEAFF.

The V and J genes are TRBV7-9 and TRBJ2-7; lacking DNA, the TRBD1 call made by TCRdb goes unchecked. CDR3 length: 13 amino acids. The V gene's germline CDR1 is SEHNR and CDR2 FQNEAQ (reference sequence). CDR3 protein: CAIQGFPLYEQYF. Supplemented by reference TRBV7-9 and TRBJ2-7, the full variable domain reads DTGVSQNPRHKITKRGQNVTFRCDPISEHNRLYWYRQTLGQGPEFLTYFQNEAQLEKSRLLSDRFSAERPKGSFSTLEIQRTEQGDSAMYLCAIQGFPLYEQYFGPGTRLTVT.

The rearrangement links TRBV5-4 to TRBJ2-5; checking the TCRdb D call of TRBD1 is not possible without DNA. Germline CDR1 reads SGHNT; CDR2 reads YYREEE (reference sequence). The CDR3 spans 16 residues. CDR3 sequence: CASSYGEFWGRETQYF.

The chain combines TRBV5-5 with TRBJ2-3; there is no DNA to check the TCRdb D call of TRBD1. This CDR3 comprises 15 residues. CDR1 is SGHKS, CDR2 YYEKEE, per germline (reference sequence). CDR3 region: CASSLVQGATDTQYF.

The chain employs TRBV20-1 and TRBJ2-7; TCRdb proposes TRBD2, but this gene call is untestable without DNA. The V gene's germline CDR1 is DFQATT and CDR2 SNEGSKA (reference sequence). The CDR3 covers 15 residues. CDR3 amino acids: CSARGVEGSRYEQYF.

The chain is built from TRBV7-9 and TRBJ2-1; the D gene TCRdb calls, TRBD2, cannot be checked with no DNA. CDR3 size: 13 residues. Germline CDR1 is SEHNR and CDR2 is FQNEAQ (reference sequence). CDR3 region: CASRRAAANEQFF. The full variable domain, in which reference TRBV7-9 and TRBJ2-1 provide the parts outside the CDR3, is DTGVSQNPRHKITKRGQNVTFRCDPISEHNRLYWYRQTLGQGPEFLTYFQNEAQLEKSRLLSDRFSAERPKGSFSTLEIQRTEQGDSAMYLCASRRAAANEQFFGPGTRLTVL.

The gene calls are TRBV7-2 and TRBJ2-5; the TCRdb call, TRBD1, lacks DNA for checking. Germline assignment: CDR1 SGHTA and CDR2 FQGNSA. This CDR3 is built from 17 residues. This chain's CDR3 is CASSQDTGTGYLKTQYF.

The chain links TRBV2 to TRBJ2-2. Germline CDR1 and CDR2: SNHLY and FYNNEI. This CDR3 region has 14 residues. CDR3 loop: CASSGDPKAGELFF.

The V and J genes are TRBV19 and TRBJ1-1; TCRdb picks TRBD1, but there is no DNA to check that call. The length of the CDR3 is 16 residues. Germline-derived CDR1 and CDR2 are LNHDA and SQIVND (reference sequence). The CDR3 is CASSSQGAPRATEAFF.

The rearrangement uses TRBV28 and TRBJ2-3. CDR3 size: 13 residues. Germline V lookup: CDR1 MDHEN, CDR2 SYDVKM. The CDR3: CASRTAGSDTQYF.

This chain uses TRBV20-1 with TRBJ1-1; TCRdb names TRBD1, which stays unverified in the absence of DNA. The germline V gene has CDR1 DFQATT and CDR2 SNEGSKA (reference sequence). The CDR3 consists of 15 residues. This CDR3 is CSARGGQGPVPEAFF.